This TCR beta chain was identified during a study of neurological immune-mediated disorders. The method for making cDNA was 5'RACE, and it used 10-nucleotide random UMIs. Via MiXCR, TCRdb re-called the 5' RACE reads, giving one row per CDR3 protein. Of about 27,000 distinct CDR3 sequences listed, roughly 20% were seen once; the top ten hold 15% to 20%. General observations from the study: The study found the most TCR clonal expansion in HTLV-1-associated myelopathy and the least in multiple sclerosis, below healthy controls.

This clonotype was seen at least ten times. The antigen remains unidentified. From germline, CDR1 is SGHTA and CDR2 FQGNSA. V shed 5 bases and J shed 6 bases, with 14 bases lying between them. The CDR3 is 13 amino acids. The genes are TRBV7-2 and TRBJ2-7, with a weak D call TRBD2 (7 bases). The TCR was taken from a woman aged 60-75 years in good health. Sample: PBMCs. The chain's CDR3 is CASSLGGVLEQYF. In DNA form, the CDR3 reads TGTGCCAGCAGCCTAGGGGGGGTACTCGAGCAGTACTTC.